This is a list of T cell receptor beta chains from one sample in a study of T cell repertoires in cytomegalovirus infection. Using its own MiXCR run on the reads, TCRdb lists one record per CDR3 protein. The sample carries hundreds of thousands of distinct CDR3 sequences, around a tenth recorded once. Material for sequencing was PBMCs. These receptors all stem from a human donor in good health (CMV status not recorded). Some clones in this sample may be carry-over from other donors' samples. The CDR3 runs from the conserved cysteine through the conserved F or W. A D gene is named only where the DNA matches it firmly. Size tells how often a clone was seen (once, few, many) or the class of an expanded clone, and some rows leave it out.

cdr3_aa,cdr3_nt,v_call,j_call,clone_size,d_call
CASGLLRGSGELFF,TGTGCCAGCGGACTTCTACGGGGTTCCGGGGAGCTGTTTTTT,TRBV11-1,TRBJ2-2,few,-
CASSFLDVGRTQYF,TGTGCCAGCAGTTTCCTGGACGTTGGTAGGACCCAGTACTTC,TRBV28,TRBJ2-5,few,-
CASRVSDNQPQHF,TGTGCCAGCAGGGTTTCAGACAATCAGCCCCAGCATTTT,TRBV12-3/TRBV12-4,TRBJ1-5,-,-
CASSPTVPGATRTDTQYF,TGTGCCAGCTCACCAACGGTCCCGGGGGCGACCCGCACAGATACGCAGTATTTT,TRBV18,TRBJ2-3,-,-
CASSGQGIGEAFF,TGTGCCAGCAGTGGACAGGGTATAGGTGAAGCTTTCTTT,TRBV25-1,TRBJ1-1,few,TRBD1
CASSFQDPSTDTQYF,TGTGCCAGCAGCTTCCAGGACCCTAGCACAGATACGCAGTATTTT,TRBV7-3,TRBJ2-3,many,-
CASSLSALQGWGGEQFF,TGTGCCAGCAGTTTATCCGCCCTGCAGGGTTGGGGCGGTGAGCAGTTCTTC,TRBV27,TRBJ2-1,-,-
CASSWPGSRYEQYF,TGTGCCAGCAGCTGGCCGGGTAGCAGGTACGAGCAGTACTTC,TRBV7-2,TRBJ2-7,-,-
CASSHPGLAGGGDEQFF,TGCGCCAGCAGCCATCCCGGACTAGCGGGAGGAGGAGATGAGCAGTTCTTC,TRBV4-3,TRBJ2-1,many,TRBD2
CASSLNLAKNIQYF,TGTGCCAGCAGTTTAAACCTAGCCAAAAACATTCAGTACTTC,TRBV27,TRBJ2-4,few,-